This T cell receptor (beta chain) was recovered during a study of CXCR3-negative and CXCR3-positive naive CD8 T cells. Whole-study context: The TRB read total, about 130 million, broke down to about 1.5 +/- 0.3 million reads per library. Study observations and caveats: Within a donor, both naive subsets shared TRBV-TRBJ usage, unlike memory cells. TRB CDR3 properties served as the basis for inferring TCR strength, and surface CD5 was comparable between naive subsets.

The CDR3 extends over 16 amino acids. Germline CDR1 and CDR2: SEHNR and FQNEAQ (reference sequence). A word on this clonotype: Antigen: not known.

The authors made the TRB cDNA libraries by 5' RACE using UMI labels. TCRdb re-called the 5' RACE reads and shows each CDR3 protein once, DNA omitted. The sample data list approximately 39,000 distinct CDR3 sequences. Triplicate approximately 270,000-cell sorts were made of each CD8+ T cell subset. The chain is built from TRBV7-9 and TRBJ2-2; TCRdb returns TRBD2, unconfirmable since there is no DNA. This TCR derives from a human donor in good health. Some clones in this sample may be carry-over from other donors' samples. Sequences were obtained from memory CD8+ T cells from blood. CDR3 region: CASSPPRTTNTGELFF. The entire variable domain, with the rest obtained from reference TRBV7-9 and TRBJ2-2, is as follows: DTGVSQNPRHKITKRGQNVTFRCDPISEHNRLYWYRQTLGQGPEFLTYFQNEAQLEKSRLLSDRFSAERPKGSFSTLEIQRTEQGDSAMYLCASSPPRTTNTGELFFGEGSRLTVL.